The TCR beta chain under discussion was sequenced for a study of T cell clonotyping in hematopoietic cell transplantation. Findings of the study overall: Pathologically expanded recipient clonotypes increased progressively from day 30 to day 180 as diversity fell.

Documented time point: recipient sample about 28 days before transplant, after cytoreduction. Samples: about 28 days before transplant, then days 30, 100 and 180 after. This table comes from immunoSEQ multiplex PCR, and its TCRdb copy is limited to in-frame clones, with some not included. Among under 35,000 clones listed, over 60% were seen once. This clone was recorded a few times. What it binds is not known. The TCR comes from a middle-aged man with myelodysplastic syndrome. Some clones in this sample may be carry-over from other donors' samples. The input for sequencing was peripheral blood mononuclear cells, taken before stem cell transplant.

The CDR3 region is CSARNQETQYF. CDR3 bases: TGCAGTGCTAGAAACCAAGAGACCCAGTACTTC. The chain couples TRBV20-1 to TRBJ2-5; D remains ambiguous. CDR1 and CDR2 (germline): DFQATT, SNEGSKA (reference sequence). V lost 2 bases and J 0 bases, leaving 1 base between the germline ends. The CDR3 sequence is 11 residues long.